The 16 T cell receptor beta chains below all came from one sample that was sequenced in a study of cytomegalovirus exposure and HLA in healthy donors. Primers included in the PCR were 60 Vbeta and 13 Jbeta primers. Using immunoSEQ multiplex PCR, the repertoire was profiled, and TCRdb retains in-frame clones only, with some absent. The repertoire holds around 200,000 clones, with 70% to 80% as singletons. The sequenced material came from PBMCs. All receptors derive from a woman aged 60-70 years in good health and CMV-seropositive.

The V and J genes are TRBV6-1 and TRBJ1-2, with a tentative D call TRBD1 (5 bases). With 10 bases removed from V and 7 bases from J, the gap between germline ends came to 19 bases. The CDR3 contains 13 residues. The germline V gene has CDR1 MNHNS and CDR2 SASEGT. The CDR3 loop is CATAGTVFFGYTF. CDR3 nucleotides: TGTGCCACGGCGGGGACGGTTTTTTTTGGCTACACCTTC.

The rearrangement links TRBV2 to TRBJ2-7, with 8 bases that match TRBD2. The CDR3 is made up of 14 amino acids. Looked up from germline, CDR1 is SNHLY and CDR2 is FYNNEI. The junction had 6 bases not matched to a gene; V was cut back by 3 bases and J by 5 bases. The CDR3 is CASSEAGGWDEQYF. For the CDR3, the DNA is TGTGCCAGCAGTGAGGCGGGAGGATGGGACGAGCAGTACTTC.

The chain has TRBV11-2 and TRBJ2-1; D may be TRBD2 (5 bases). The V end was cut by 5 bases, the J end by 8 bases, with 13 bases between. The CDR3 sequence is 13 residues long. Germline V gene data show CDR1 as SGHAT and CDR2 as FQNNGV. The chain's CDR3 is CASSPRVRDEQFF. In DNA form, the CDR3 reads TGTGCCAGCAGCCCACGGGTGCGGGATGAGCAGTTCTTC.

In this sample, this clone turned up once. The J gene is TRBJ1-1, the V gene TRBV30; D uncertain. V lost 4 bases and J lost 0, with 6 bases in between. This CDR3 comprises 12 residues. Germline CDR1 and CDR2: GTSNPN and SVGIG (reference sequence). CDR3 coding DNA: TGTGCCTGGAACTTTATGAACACTGAAGCTTTCTTT. Protein product: CAWNFMNTEAFF. Using reference TRBV30 and TRBJ1-1 for the parts outside the CDR3, the full variable domain is SQTIHQWPATLVQPVGSPLSLECTVEGTSNPNLYWYRQAAGRGLQLLFYSVGIGQISSEVPQNLSASRPQDRQFILSSKKLLLSDSGFYLCAWNFMNTEAFFGQGTRLTVV.

The rearrangement joins TRBV2 to TRBJ1-2, with TRBD1 matching 7 bases. Germline trimming cut 10 bases from V and 3 bases from J; bases unmatched to any gene: 8. The CDR3 runs to 13 residues. The germline V gene encodes CDR1 SNHLY and CDR2 FYNNEI. The DNA for the CDR3 is TGTGCCATCCGAGGGGGCCTATACTATGGCTACACCTTC. Amino acid sequence: CAIRGGLYYGYTF.

The rearrangement joins TRBV7-9 to TRBJ2-2; 7 nucleotides line up with TRBD1. The CDR3 spans 16 residues. V trimming: 1 base; J trimming: 0 bases; junction bases outside the gene matches: 2. Germline-derived CDR1 and CDR2 are SEHNR and FQNEAQ (reference sequence). CDR3 sequence reads: CASSLGQGSNTGELFF. The CDR3 region has the DNA TGTGCCAGCAGCTTAGGACAGGGTTCGAACACCGGGGAGCTGTTTTTT.

This clone was seen only once. J is TRBJ2-2 and V is TRBV6-1, with a possible D match to TRBD1 (6 bases). CDR1 is MNHNS and CDR2 is SASEGT in the germline V gene. V lost 5 bases to trimming and J lost 3 bases, with 13 bases between them. The length of the CDR3 is 15 residues. The CDR3 loop reads CASSRPGEDTGELFF. CDR3 nucleotides: TGTGCCAGCAGTAGACCAGGGGAAGACACCGGGGAGCTGTTTTTT.

The CDR3 region has the DNA TGCGCCAGCAGCCTACCGACAGGGGGCGCGGGGGGCTACACCTTC. Amino acid sequence: CASSLPTGGAGGYTF. The V call is TRBV4-1, the J call TRBJ1-2, with 10 bases aligning to TRBD1. Germline V CDR1 and CDR2: MGHRA, YSYEKL. V dropped 4 bases and J dropped 8; count of bases not matched to a gene: 10. The CDR3 totals 15 residues.

This clone is deemed medium-sized (0.01 to 0.1%). The chain has TRBV5-4 and TRBJ1-2; D might be TRBD1 (5 bases). CDR1 SGHNT and CDR2 YYREEE come from the germline V gene (reference sequence). CDR3 length equals 16 residues. V lost 4 bases and J 8 bases, leaving 24 bases between the germline ends. CDR3 protein: CASSEGPQVDGEGYTF. The CDR3 DNA is TGTGCCAGCAGCGAAGGACCACAGGTGGATGGTGAGGGCTACACCTTC.

V and J are TRBV7-8 and TRBJ2-7; D call uncertain. Trimming cost V 6 bases and J 2 bases, with 8 bases left between them. Germline values: CDR1 SGHVS, CDR2 FQNEAQ. CDR3 length: 12 amino acids. The CDR3 region is CASSFITYEQYF. Written as DNA, the CDR3 is TGTGCCAGCAGTTTTATTACCTACGAGCAGTACTTC.

The V call is TRBV2, the J call TRBJ1-5, with TRBD1 matching 7 bases. The CDR3 extends over 12 amino acids. The trim removed 8 bases at V and 7 bases at J, leaving 5 bases unmatched. Germline V gene lookup returns CDR1 SNHLY and CDR2 FYNNEI. The CDR3 bases are TGTGCCAGCCACGCAGGGGGACAGCCCCAGCATTTT. This sequence encodes CASHAGGQPQHF.

This clone was found a few times. The chain carries TRBV27 and TRBJ2-3, with D perhaps TRBD2 (5 bases). The CDR3 has 16 residues. The germline V gene has CDR1 MNHEY and CDR2 SMNVEV (reference sequence). V dropped 5 bases and J dropped 0 bases, with 15 bases sitting between them. The CDR3 nucleotides read TGTGCCAGCAGTCGGGTAGGCGGGCGGAGCACAGATACGCAGTATTTT. Translation gives CASSRVGGRSTDTQYF.

The chain combines TRBV7-2 with TRBJ2-2; 9 nucleotides match TRBD1. This CDR3 has 15 amino acids. Germline V lookup: CDR1 SGHTA, CDR2 FQGNSA. The V gene end was trimmed by 5 bases and the J gene end by 5 bases; junction bases not matched to a gene: 6. CDR3 in amino acids: CASSPSGQGTGELFF. The CDR3 coding sequence is TGTGCCAGCAGCCCCTCAGGACAGGGGACCGGGGAGCTGTTTTTT.

The chain is built from TRBV29-1 and TRBJ2-7, with a possible D match to TRBD2 (7 bases). V was clipped by 7 bases and J by 4 bases, with 17 bases between them. Looked up from germline, CDR1 is SQVTM and CDR2 is ANQGSEA. The CDR3 has 13 amino acids. The CDR3 spells CSARPGGAYEQYF. In nucleotides, the CDR3 is TGCAGCGCCCGTCCGGGGGGCGCGTACGAGCAGTACTTC.

The chain uses TRBV7-8 and TRBJ2-4; no firm D call. From germline, CDR1 is SGHVS and CDR2 FQNEAQ. The CDR3 loop spans 17 amino acids. V lost 5 bases, J lost 0 bases, and 17 bases lay in between. Here the CDR3 reads CASSPARRVSAKNIQYF. CDR3 DNA: TGTGCCAGCAGCCCCGCCCGCCGGGTGTCAGCCAAAAACATTCAGTACTTC.

This rearrangement joins TRBV2 to TRBJ1-2; D is ambiguous. Germline V gene lookup returns CDR1 SNHLY and CDR2 FYNNEI. The V gene lost 6 bases and the J gene lost 4 bases, with 9 bases spanning the gap. The CDR3 has 12 residues. CDR3 DNA sequence: TGTGCCAGCAGACAGACGGCCTATGGCTACACCTTC. It translates to CASRQTAYGYTF. Full variable domain (rest looked up from reference TRBV2 and TRBJ1-2): EPEVTQTPSHQVTQMGQEVILRCVPISNHLYFYWYRQILGQKVEFLVSFYNNEISEKSEIFDDQFSVERPDGSNFTLKIRSTKLEDSAMYFCASRQTAYGYTFGSGTRLTVV.